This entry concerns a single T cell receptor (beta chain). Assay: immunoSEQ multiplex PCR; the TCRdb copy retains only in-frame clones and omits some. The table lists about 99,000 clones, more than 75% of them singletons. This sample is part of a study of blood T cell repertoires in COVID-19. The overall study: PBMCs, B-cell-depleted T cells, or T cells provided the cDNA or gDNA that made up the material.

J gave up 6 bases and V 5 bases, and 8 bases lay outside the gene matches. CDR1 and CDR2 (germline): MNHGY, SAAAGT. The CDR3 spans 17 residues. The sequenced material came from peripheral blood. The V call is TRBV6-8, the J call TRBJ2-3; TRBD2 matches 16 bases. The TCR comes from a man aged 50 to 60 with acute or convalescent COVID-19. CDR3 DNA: TGTGCCAGCAGTAAAGGGACTAGCGGGAGGGCGGGGGATACGCAGTATTTT. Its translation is CASSKGTSGRAGDTQYF.